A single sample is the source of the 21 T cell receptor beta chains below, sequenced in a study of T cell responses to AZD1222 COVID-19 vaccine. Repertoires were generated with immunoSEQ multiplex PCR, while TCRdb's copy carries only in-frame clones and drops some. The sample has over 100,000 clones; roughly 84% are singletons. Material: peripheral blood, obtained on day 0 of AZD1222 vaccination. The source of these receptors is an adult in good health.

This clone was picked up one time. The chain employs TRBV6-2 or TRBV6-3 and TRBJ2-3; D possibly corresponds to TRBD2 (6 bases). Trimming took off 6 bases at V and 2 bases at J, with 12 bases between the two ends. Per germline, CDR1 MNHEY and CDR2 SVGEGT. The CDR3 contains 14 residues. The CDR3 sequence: CASSLGLVTDTQYF. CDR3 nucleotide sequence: TGTGCCAGCAGCTTGGGACTTGTCACAGATACGCAGTATTTT.

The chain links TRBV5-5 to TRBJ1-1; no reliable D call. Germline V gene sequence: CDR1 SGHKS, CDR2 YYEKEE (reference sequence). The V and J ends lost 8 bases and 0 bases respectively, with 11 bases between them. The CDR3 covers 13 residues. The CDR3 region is CASRDHVNTEAFF. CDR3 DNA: TGTGCCAGTAGGGATCATGTGAACACTGAAGCTTTCTTT. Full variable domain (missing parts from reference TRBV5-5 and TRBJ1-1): DAGVTQSPTHLIKTRGQQVTLRCSPISGHKSVSWYQQVLGQGPQFIFQYYEKEERGRGNFPDRFSARQFPNYSSELNVNALLLGDSALYLCASRDHVNTEAFFGQGTRLTVV.

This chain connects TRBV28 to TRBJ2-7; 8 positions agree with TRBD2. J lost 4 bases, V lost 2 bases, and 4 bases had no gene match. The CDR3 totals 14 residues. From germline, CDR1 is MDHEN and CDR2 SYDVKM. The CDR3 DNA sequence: TGTGCCAGCAGTTTAGGGACTAGTGGGTACGAGCAGTACTTC. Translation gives CASSLGTSGYEQYF.

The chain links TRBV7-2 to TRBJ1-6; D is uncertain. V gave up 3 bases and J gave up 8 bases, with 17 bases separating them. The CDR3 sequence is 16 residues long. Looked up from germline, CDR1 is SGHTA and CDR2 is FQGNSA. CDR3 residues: CASSFLRGKEYSPLHF. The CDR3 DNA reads TGTGCCAGCAGCTTTCTCCGCGGGAAGGAATATTCACCCCTCCACTTT.

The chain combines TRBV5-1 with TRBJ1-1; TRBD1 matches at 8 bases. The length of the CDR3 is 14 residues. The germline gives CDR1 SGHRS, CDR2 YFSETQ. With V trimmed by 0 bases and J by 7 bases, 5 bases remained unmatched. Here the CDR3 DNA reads TGCGCCAGCAGCTTGGAGGGACAGGTCAATGAAGCTTTCTTT. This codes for CASSLEGQVNEAFF.

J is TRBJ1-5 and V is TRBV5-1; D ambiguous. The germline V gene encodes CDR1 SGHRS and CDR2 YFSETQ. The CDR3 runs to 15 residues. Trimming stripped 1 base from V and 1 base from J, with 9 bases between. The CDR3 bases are TGCGCCAGCAGCTTGATGGGCAGAAGCAATCAGCCCCAGCATTTT. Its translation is CASSLMGRSNQPQHF. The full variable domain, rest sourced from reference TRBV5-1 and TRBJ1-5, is KAGVTQTPRYLIKTRGQQVTLSCSPISGHRSVSWYQQTPGQGLQFLFEYFSETQRNKGNFPGRFSGRQFSNSRSEMNVSTLELGDSALYLCASSLMGRSNQPQHFGDGTRLSIL.

CDR3 DNA: TGCGCCAGCAGCCAAGGAAATCCAGGGGGTGTCCTCCACTTT. Protein product: CASSQGNPGGVLHF. The chain is built from TRBV4-3 and TRBJ1-6; 7 nucleotides align to TRBD1. Germline trimming cut 1 base from V and 15 bases from J; bases unmatched to any gene: 9. CDR3 length: 14 amino acids. The V gene's germline CDR1 is LGHNA and CDR2 YSLEER.

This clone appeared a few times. CDR3 sequence: CASSKDRGRAQAFF. As DNA, the CDR3 is TGTGCCAGCAGCAAGGACAGGGGGCGAGCTCAAGCTTTCTTT. V and J are TRBV9 and TRBJ1-1, with TRBD1 matching over 11 bases. V dropped 4 bases and J dropped 9; count of bases not matched to a gene: 8. In germline, CDR1 is SGDLS, CDR2 YYNGEE. CDR3 length: 14 amino acids.

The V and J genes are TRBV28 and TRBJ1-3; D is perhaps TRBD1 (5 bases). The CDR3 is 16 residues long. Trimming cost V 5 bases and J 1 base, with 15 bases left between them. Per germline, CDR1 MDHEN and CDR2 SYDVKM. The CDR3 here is CASSRYLGGSGNTIYF. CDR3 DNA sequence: TGTGCCAGCAGTCGCTATCTGGGGGGGTCTGGAAACACCATATATTTT.

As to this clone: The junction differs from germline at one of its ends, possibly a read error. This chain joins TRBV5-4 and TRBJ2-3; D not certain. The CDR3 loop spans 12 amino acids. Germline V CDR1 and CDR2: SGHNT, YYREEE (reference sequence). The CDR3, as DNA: TGTGCCAGCAGCTTGGATATAGCCCCCAGCTCATTT. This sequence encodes CASSLDIAPSSF. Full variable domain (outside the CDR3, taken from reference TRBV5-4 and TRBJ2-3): ETGVTQSPTHLIKTRGQQVTLRCSSQSGHNTVSWYQQALGQGPQFIFQYYREEENGRGNFPPRFSGLQFPNYSSELNVNALELDDSALYLCASSLDIAPSSFGPGTRLTVL.

CDR3 region: CASSIGTSGRGEQYF. The CDR3, as DNA: TGTGCCAGTAGTATCGGGACTAGCGGGAGGGGCGAGCAGTACTTC. This chain joins TRBV19 and TRBJ2-7; TRBD2 matches at 16 bases. The CDR3 sequence is 15 residues long. Per germline, CDR1 LNHDA and CDR2 SQIVND (reference sequence). V dropped 3 bases and J dropped 6; count of bases not matched to a gene: 2.

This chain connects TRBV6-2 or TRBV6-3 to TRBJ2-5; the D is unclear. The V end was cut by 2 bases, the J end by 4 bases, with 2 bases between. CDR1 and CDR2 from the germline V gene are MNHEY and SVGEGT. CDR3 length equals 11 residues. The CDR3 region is CASSYLETQYF. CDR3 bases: TGTGCCAGCAGTTACCTAGAGACCCAGTACTTC.

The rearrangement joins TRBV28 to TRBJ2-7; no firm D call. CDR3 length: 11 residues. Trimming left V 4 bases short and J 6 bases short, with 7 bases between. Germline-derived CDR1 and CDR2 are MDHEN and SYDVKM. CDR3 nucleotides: TGTGCCAGCAGTTCTGGCCGCGAGCAGTACTTC. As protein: CASSSGREQYF.

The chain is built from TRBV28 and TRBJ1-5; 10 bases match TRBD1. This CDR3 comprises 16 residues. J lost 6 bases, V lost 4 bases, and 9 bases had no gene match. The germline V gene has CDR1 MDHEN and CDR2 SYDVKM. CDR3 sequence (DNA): TGTGCCAGCAGTTCACCGACAGGGGGCGGGGGTCAGCCCCAGCATTTT. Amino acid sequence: CASSSPTGGGGQPQHF. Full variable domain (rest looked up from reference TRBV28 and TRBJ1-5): DVKVTQSSRYLVKRTGEKVFLECVQDMDHENMFWYRQDPGLGLRLIYFSYDVKMKEKGDIPEGYSVSREKKERFSLILESASTNQTSMYLCASSSPTGGGGQPQHFGDGTRLSIL.

This chain's CDR3 is CASRPPRAPSEAFF. The DNA for the CDR3 is TGTGCCAGCAGACCCCCCCGCGCCCCGTCTGAAGCTTTCTTT. The rearrangement links TRBV6-5 to TRBJ1-1, with D uncertain. The V end lost 6 bases, the J end lost 6 bases, and 17 bases lay between the germline ends. CDR1 and CDR2 from the germline V gene are MNHEY and SVGAGI. The CDR3 runs 14 residues.

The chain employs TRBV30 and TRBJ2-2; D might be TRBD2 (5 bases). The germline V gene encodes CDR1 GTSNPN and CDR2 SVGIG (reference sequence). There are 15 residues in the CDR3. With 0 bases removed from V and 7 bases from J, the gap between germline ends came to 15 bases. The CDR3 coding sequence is TGTGCCTGGAGTGTTACCCGACTAAGTTTCGGGGAGCTGTTTTTT. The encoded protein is CAWSVTRLSFGELFF.

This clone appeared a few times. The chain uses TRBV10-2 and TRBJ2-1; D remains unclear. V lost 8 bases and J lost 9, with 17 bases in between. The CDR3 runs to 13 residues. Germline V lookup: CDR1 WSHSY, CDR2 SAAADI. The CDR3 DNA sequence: TGCGCCAGCCGCCCGGGTAGTCCGGGTGAGCAGTTCTTC. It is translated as CASRPGSPGEQFF.

CDR3 coding DNA: TGTGCCTGCGCCGGTAGGGCAGGGAATGGCTACACCTTC. Translated: CACAGRAGNGYTF. The rearrangement uses TRBV30 and TRBJ1-2; D might be TRBD1 (5 bases). Trimming removed 6 bases at V and 6 bases at J, with 17 bases between. Per germline, CDR1 GTSNPN and CDR2 SVGIG (reference sequence). The CDR3 runs to 13 residues. Together with reference TRBV30 and TRBJ1-2, the CDR3 gives the full variable domain: SQTIHQWPATLVQPVGSPLSLECTVEGTSNPNLYWYRQAAGRGLQLLFYSVGIGQISSEVPQNLSASRPQDRQFILSSKKLLLSDSGFYLCACAGRAGNGYTFGSGTRLTVV.

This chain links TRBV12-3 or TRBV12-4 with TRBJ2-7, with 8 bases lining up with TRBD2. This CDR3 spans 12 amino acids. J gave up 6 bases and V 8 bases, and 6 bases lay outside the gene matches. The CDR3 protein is CASQRELFEQYF. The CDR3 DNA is TGTGCCAGCCAGCGGGAGCTCTTCGAGCAGTACTTC.

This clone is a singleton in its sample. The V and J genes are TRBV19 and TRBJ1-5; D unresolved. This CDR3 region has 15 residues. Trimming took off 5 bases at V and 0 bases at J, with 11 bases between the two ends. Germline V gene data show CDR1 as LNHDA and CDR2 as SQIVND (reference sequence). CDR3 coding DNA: TGTGCCAGTAGTGCGGCCCTCCATAGCAATCAGCCCCAGCATTTT. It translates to CASSAALHSNQPQHF.

The CDR3 spells CASSLMENTEAFF. In DNA, the CDR3 is TGTGCCAGCAGCTTAATGGAGAACACTGAAGCTTTCTTT. V usage is TRBV11-2 and J usage is TRBJ1-1, with D unclear. The CDR3 has 13 residues. The V gene's germline CDR1 is SGHAT and CDR2 FQNNGV. Deletions cut 2 bases from V and 1 base from J, with 5 bases between.